This is a list of T cell receptor beta chains from one sample in a study of T cells after yellow fever vaccination. MiXCR, applied by TCRdb to the 5' RACE reads, yields one record per CDR3 protein. Among about 500,000 distinct CDR3 sequences, approximately 16% were seen once, and the ten largest hold 17%. The sample was PBMCs, taken more than 4 days after the first yellow fever vaccination. The receptors stem from a man aged 18 to 35 who received the YFV17D yellow fever vaccine. Both conserved end residues are part of each CDR3. Fields, in order: D gene, J gene, clone size, CDR3 length, V gene, CDR3 DNA, CDR3 protein. A D gene is named only where the DNA matches it firmly. Clone size appears in some rows only: once, few, many, or a class for an expanded clone.

>TRBD1|TRBJ1-3|few|17|TRBV4-1
TGCGCCAGCAGCCAGGGAGCCGGGACAGGGACTGGAAACACCATATATTTT
CASSQGAGTGTGNTIYF
>NA|TRBJ1-2|NA|11|TRBV10-3
TGTGCCATCAGTCCAGGGGATGGCTACACCTTC
CAISPGDGYTF
>NA|TRBJ2-1|NA|16|TRBV5-1
TGCGCCAGCAGCTTGGGGGGGACCAAAAATTACAATGAGCAGTTCTTC
CASSLGGTKNYNEQFF
>NA|TRBJ1-5|NA|15|TRBV24-1
TGTGCCACCAGTGATTTGGGCAGGGAAAATCAGCCCCAGCATTTT
CATSDLGRENQPQHF
>NA|TRBJ1-1|NA|14|TRBV7-8
TGTGCCAGCAGCTTATTGGCAGGGAACACTGAAGCTTTCTTT
CASSLLAGNTEAFF
>TRBD2|TRBJ2-1|NA|15|TRBV4-3
TGCGCCAGCAGCCGGCCGGGACTAGCGAGGAATGAGCAGTTCTTC
CASSRPGLARNEQFF
>NA|TRBJ2-1|NA|15|TRBV4-1
TGCGCCAGCAGCCCCCGGGACTCTTTCTCCAATGAGCAGTTCTTC
CASSPRDSFSNEQFF
>TRBD1|TRBJ2-7|few|13|TRBV12-3/TRBV12-4
TGTGCCAGCAGTCCAGGGGGCCGACGCGAGCAGTACTTC
CASSPGGRREQYF
>NA|TRBJ2-2|NA|17|TRBV7-7
TGTGCTAGCAGCCGATATAGTTTTGACGCGAACACCGGGGAGCTGTTTTTT
CASSRYSFDANTGELFF
>NA|TRBJ1-2|few|14|TRBV12-3/TRBV12-4
TGTGCCAGCAGTTTAGACAGTGGGAGATCCGGCTACACCTTC
CASSLDSGRSGYTF
>NA|TRBJ2-2|NA|13|TRBV7-9
TGTGCCAGCAGCCAATACAGGGACGGGGAGCTGTTTTTT
CASSQYRDGELFF
>TRBD2|TRBJ2-3|few|16|TRBV5-1
TGCGCCAGCAGCCGACTAGCGGGGGGGCGGCAAGATACGCAGTATTTT
CASSRLAGGRQDTQYF
>NA|TRBJ2-7|few|14|TRBV20-1
TGCAGTGCTAGAGATGGGGTGGTAGTCAGCGAGCAGTACTTC
CSARDGVVVSEQYF
>TRBD2|TRBJ2-1|NA|15|TRBV7-2
TGTGCCAGCAGCAAGCGGACTAGCGGGGTAACTGAGCAGTTCTTC
CASSKRTSGVTEQFF
>TRBD1|TRBJ1-2|many|16|TRBV5-6
TGTGCCAGCAGATTGACGGGGACAGGGGGGAACTATGGCTACACCTTC
CASRLTGTGGNYGYTF
>NA|TRBJ2-5|NA|13|TRBV5-1
TGCGCCAGCAGCTGGGGTTCGCAAGAGACCCAGTACTTC
CASSWGSQETQYF
>NA|TRBJ2-3|few|13|TRBV5-1
TGCGCCAGCAGCCTCCGAGAGAGAGCAGAGCAGTATTTT
CASSLRERAEQYF
>TRBD1|TRBJ1-6|NA|15|TRBV5-1
TGCGCCAGCAGCTTACGGGACAGGGGGAGTTCACCCCTCCACTTT
CASSLRDRGSSPLHF
>NA|TRBJ2-7|few|13|TRBV5-1
TGCGCCAGCAGCTTGGAGGGGAGTGGCGAGCAGTACTTC
CASSLEGSGEQYF
>NA|TRBJ1-3|NA|18|TRBV18
TGTGCCAGCTCACCACCGGGCTTGGACGCCTACTCTGGAAACACCATATATTTT
CASSPPGLDAYSGNTIYF
>NA|TRBJ1-5|many|15|TRBV30
TGTGCCTGGAGTGCTCCGTTTACAGGGCCTCAGCCCCAGCATTTT
CAWSAPFTGPQPQHF
>NA|TRBJ1-5|few|15|TRBV11-2
TGTGCCAGCAGCCCCCAGGGAGGTCTCAATCAGCCCCAGCATTTT
CASSPQGGLNQPQHF
>NA|TRBJ2-2|few|15|TRBV7-6
TGTGCCAGCACCCCACGCTCGTTAAACACCGGGGAGCTGTTTTTT
CASTPRSLNTGELFF
>NA|TRBJ2-3|few|14|TRBV9
TGTGCCAGCAGCGTCGTGCCTAACACAGATACGCAGTATTTT
CASSVVPNTDTQYF
>NA|TRBJ2-3|few|17|TRBV10-2
TGCGCCAGCAGTGAGAGGCGTGAAGCGGTTAGCACAGATACGCAGTATTTT
CASSERREAVSTDTQYF
>NA|TRBJ2-2|NA|17|TRBV4-3
TGCGCCAGCAGCCTGTCCCTCTGGGGGGAAGGGACCGGGGAGCTGTTTTTT
CASSLSLWGEGTGELFF
>NA|TRBJ1-2|NA|16|TRBV30
TGTGCCTGGAGTGTACGCTGGGGGGCTCGGGACTATGGCTACACCTTC
CAWSVRWGARDYGYTF
>NA|TRBJ2-4|many|14|TRBV7-2
TGTGCCAGCAGTTCGGGTCTAGCCAAAAACATTCAGTACTTC
CASSSGLAKNIQYF
>NA|TRBJ1-4|few|14|TRBV29-1
TGCAGCGTTGAAGTTGTAGGGACCAATGAAAAACTGTTTTTT
CSVEVVGTNEKLFF
>NA|TRBJ1-4|few|11|TRBV12-3/TRBV12-4
TGTGCCAGCTCCGCCGGAGAAAAACTGTTTTTT
CASSAGEKLFF
>NA|TRBJ1-3|few|16|TRBV4-2
TGTGCCAGCAGCCAAGAGGAGTGGGCTGGTGGAAACACCATATATTTT
CASSQEEWAGGNTIYF
>NA|TRBJ2-3|NA|17|TRBV12-3/TRBV12-4
TGTGCCAGCAGTTTTCTAAACCCAGCGGGCCGCACAGATACGCAGTATTTT
CASSFLNPAGRTDTQYF
>NA|TRBJ1-2|many|14|TRBV15
TGTGCCACCAGCAGCTACGGACAGAACTATGGTTACACCTTC
CATSSYGQNYGYTF
>TRBD1|TRBJ2-1|NA|16|TRBV4-2
TGTGCCAGCAGCGCGATCTCGGGACAGGGAGAATTCGAGCAGTTCTTC
CASSAISGQGEFEQFF
>NA|TRBJ2-7|NA|14|TRBV6-5
TGTGCCAGCAGCTACCGGGACGGCCCCTACGAGCAGTACTTC
CASSYRDGPYEQYF
>NA|TRBJ1-2|NA|15|TRBV5-1
TGCGCCAGCAGCTTGAGTGTGGGGGTTAACTATGGCTACACCTTC
CASSLSVGVNYGYTF
>NA|TRBJ1-4|NA|15|TRBV7-2
TGTGCCAGCAGCTCACAAATTGGGTTTAATGAAAAACTGTTTTTT
CASSSQIGFNEKLFF
>NA|TRBJ1-5|few|13|TRBV19
TGTGCCAGTAGCTGGGGATTGAATCAGCCCCAGCATTTT
CASSWGLNQPQHF
>TRBD1|TRBJ1-1|few|15|TRBV19
TGTGCCAGTAGTAAGACAGGGCTATGGGTCACTGAAGCTTTCTTT
CASSKTGLWVTEAFF
>NA|TRBJ2-7|few|14|TRBV7-2
TGTGCCAGCAGCGAACCGGGACGGGCCTACGAGCAGTACTTC
CASSEPGRAYEQYF